This TCR beta chain was observed in a study of PD-1 blockade in mismatch repair-deficient tumors. Study in general: Patients had approximately 12 mismatch repair-deficient cancer types, all previously treated and progressing.

Study-wide results and caveats: Tumor-resident clones, often absent from pretreatment blood, expanded after pembrolizumab and then contracted.

Produced via immunoSEQ multiplex PCR; TCRdb's table is partial and in-frame only. The table includes around 100,000 clones, 65% to 80% detected once. The CDR3 spans 15 residues. Trimming removed 5 bases at V and 8 bases at J, with 19 bases between. Looked up from germline, CDR1 is SGHTA and CDR2 is FQGTGA. To note about this clone: The antigen remains unidentified.

The sequenced sample was peripheral blood, obtained 60 weeks after starting pembrolizumab. This TCR came from an adult with mismatch repair-deficient cancer. The chain couples TRBV7-3 to TRBJ2-1, with TRBD2 as a possible D gene (6 bases). CDR3 region: CASSPQEASDDEQFF. The DNA of the CDR3 is TGTGCCAGCAGCCCCCAGGAGGCTAGCGACGATGAGCAGTTCTTC.